This T cell receptor beta chain was recovered during a study of post-analysis software for immune sequencing data. Overall study findings and caveats: TRBV segments more frequent in patients than in controls numbered roughly 5 and included TRBV5-6, TRBV5-1 and TRBV20-1.

TCR beta libraries were prepared from cDNA with unique molecular identifiers. Starting from approximately 0.95 to 9.8 million T cells, the study yielded roughly 0.5 million cDNA molecules. TCRdb re-called the PCR reads with MiXCR, one entry per CDR3 protein. The top ten hold 13% of the sample, which has roughly 410,000 distinct CDR3 sequences, roughly 36% seen once. The CDR3 is 13 residues long. V was trimmed by 6 bases and J by 8 bases, leaving 16 bases between them. CDR1 is SQVTM and CDR2 is ANQGSEA in the germline V gene. Comments on this clonotype: The antigen is undetermined.

The receptor was derived from a girl aged 5 to 17 with multiple sclerosis. The sample consisted of blood. V usage is TRBV29-1 and J usage is TRBJ1-4; a possible D gene is TRBD1 (6 bases). The DNA of the CDR3 is TGCAGCGTGGGGGCAGGGTCGGAGGAAAAACTGTTTTTT. This gives the protein CSVGAGSEEKLFF.